This T cell receptor (beta chain) is from a study of blood T cell repertoires in COVID-19. Looking at the study overall: Samples taken during acute and convalescent COVID-19 were collected in the United States, Italy and Spain. Nucleic acid was either cDNA or gDNA, and it came from T cells, B-cell-depleted T cells, or PBMCs.

Study processing details: Amplified reference gene primers provided the basis for estimating nucleated cell counts. Measured with immunoSEQ multiplex PCR; TCRdb has only the in-frame clones, and not every one. D and trimming were read from the DNA, whereas the V and J calls and clone size are those reported in that table. The sample has 95,000 or so clones; around 74% are singletons. V lost 6 bases and J 0 bases, leaving 8 bases between the germline ends. This CDR3 has 13 amino acids. From germline, CDR1 is MNHEY and CDR2 SVGAGI. The chain links TRBV6-5 to TRBJ1-1; unclear D gene. This sequence was found in a woman of 80 years or more with active or convalescent COVID-19. The source material was peripheral blood. The CDR3 loop reads CASRVNMNTEAFF. The DNA for the CDR3 is TGTGCCAGCAGGGTCAACATGAACACTGAAGCTTTCTTT.